This T cell receptor (beta chain) was identified in a study of cytomegalovirus exposure and HLA in healthy donors. Study-wide context: Researchers previously reported finding fewer than 120 million unique TCR beta sequences from some 180 million T cells. Overall study results and limits: In a later analysis, productive TCRs from donors in an Asian-associated ancestry cluster reportedly carried fewer N-insertions than the cohort mean. The study flagged approximately 180 TCR beta chains as cytomegalovirus-associated. Later analysis demonstrated an association between a missense DCLRE1C variant and TCR beta V- and J-gene trimming.

60 Vbeta and 13 Jbeta primers were used in PCR. The data were produced by immunoSEQ multiplex PCR, yet TCRdb's version contains in-frame clones alone and is incomplete. The repertoire consists of about 43,000 clones, with under 70% occurring once and the leading ten covering 12%. Turning to this clone: The antigen is undetermined.

Germline values: CDR1 SQVTM, CDR2 ANQGSEA. This CDR3 region has 15 residues. V was clipped by 7 bases and J by 0 bases, with 16 bases between them. The TCR comes from a man aged 55 to 69 in good health and CMV-seropositive. The material sequenced was PBMCs. This chain links TRBV29-1 with TRBJ1-3; TRBD1 might be the D (6 bases). Written as DNA, the CDR3 is TGCAGCGCTGGGACCGGGACAAGCTCTGGAAACACCATATATTTT. It translates to CSAGTGTSSGNTIYF.